This record concerns one TCR beta chain sequence. Its antigen is as yet unknown. This sample stems from a study of cytomegalovirus exposure and HLA in healthy donors. For the study at large: Of over 350 genotyped donors, roughly 81% grouped in the Caucasian-associated ancestry cluster.

General study findings and limits: Sequence variants that were highly shared formed a cluster that was likely a sequencing artifact. A later analysis by the authors found several of the most significant clusters apparently linked to common viral pathogens.

PCR amplification relied on 60 Vbeta primers (plus 13 Jbeta primers). Authors' analysis steps: The authors later counted 70 million to 80 million unique TCR beta chains, approximately 12 million of them shared. The assay was immunoSEQ multiplex PCR, and TCRdb's table has in-frame clones only and misses some. V, J and clone size derive from that table, while D and trimming were established from the DNA sequence. The sample consists of 150,000 to 200,000 clones, over 70% of them appearing once. This CDR3 is built from 13 residues. The V end lost 2 bases, the J end lost 5 bases, and 10 bases lay between the germline ends. Germline-derived CDR1 and CDR2 are SQVTM and ANQGSEA.

The source material was PBMCs. The rearrangement uses TRBV29-1 and TRBJ1-3; D perhaps matches TRBD1 (5 bases). The sequence was collected from a man aged 30 to 39 in good health and CMV-seropositive. Here the CDR3 reads CSVEPRGRNTIYF. CDR3 coding DNA: TGCAGCGTTGAACCCCGGGGGAGAAACACCATATATTTT.